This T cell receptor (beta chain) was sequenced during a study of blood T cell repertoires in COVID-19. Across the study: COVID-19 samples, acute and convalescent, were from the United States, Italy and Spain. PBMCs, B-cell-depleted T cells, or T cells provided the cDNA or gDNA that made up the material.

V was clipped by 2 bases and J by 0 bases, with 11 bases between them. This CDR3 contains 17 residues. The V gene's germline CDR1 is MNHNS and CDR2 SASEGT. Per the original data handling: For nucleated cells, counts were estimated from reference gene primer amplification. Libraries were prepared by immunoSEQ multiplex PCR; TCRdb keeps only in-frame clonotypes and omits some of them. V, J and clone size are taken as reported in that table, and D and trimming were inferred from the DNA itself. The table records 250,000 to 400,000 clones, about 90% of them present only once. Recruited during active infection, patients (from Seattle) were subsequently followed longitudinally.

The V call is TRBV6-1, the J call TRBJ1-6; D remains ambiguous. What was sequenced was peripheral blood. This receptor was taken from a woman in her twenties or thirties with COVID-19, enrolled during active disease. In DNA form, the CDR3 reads TGTGCCAGCAGTGAATTTCACCGGAGCTCCTATAATTCACCCCTCCACTTT. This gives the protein CASSEFHRSSYNSPLHF.